The text below deals with one TCR beta chain. What it binds is unknown. Unique molecular identifiers tagged the TCRbeta library. One entry per CDR3 protein, called by TCRdb with MiXCR from the PCR reads. The sample lists fewer than 700,000 distinct CDR3 sequences; 10% to 15% were seen once. There are 10 residues in the CDR3. Germline V CDR1 and CDR2: SNHLY, FYNNEI. V was shortened by 9 bases and J by 4 bases, with 7 bases between the two germline ends. The data were obtained in a study of T-cell reconstitution after alpha-beta-depleted transplantation in children. General study results and limits: There were reportedly several hundred expanded graft clones from which alpha-beta T cells came about two months after transplant. A year post-transplant, T-cell counts and diversity derived mostly from newly produced T cells.

The source material was PBMCs, mostly from graft donor cells, sampled 360 days after TCRalphabeta/CD19-depleted stem cell transplant. This clonotype was sampled from a male patient younger than 18 who had a stem cell transplant for acute myeloid leukemia, so the T cells may come from the graft donor. The chain has TRBV2 and TRBJ2-7, with D unclear. CDR3 in amino acids: CARGPYEQYF. CDR3 nucleotides: TGTGCCAGGGGCCCTTACGAGCAGTACTTC.